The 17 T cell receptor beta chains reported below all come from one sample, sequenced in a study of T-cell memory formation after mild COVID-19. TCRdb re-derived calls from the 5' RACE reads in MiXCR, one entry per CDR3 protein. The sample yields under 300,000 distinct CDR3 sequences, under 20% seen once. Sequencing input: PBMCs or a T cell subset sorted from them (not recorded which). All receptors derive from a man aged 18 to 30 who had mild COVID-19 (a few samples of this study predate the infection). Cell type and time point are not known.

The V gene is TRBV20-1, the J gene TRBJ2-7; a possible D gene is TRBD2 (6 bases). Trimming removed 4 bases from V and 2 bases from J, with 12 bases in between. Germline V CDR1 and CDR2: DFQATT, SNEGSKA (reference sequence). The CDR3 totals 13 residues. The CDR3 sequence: CSAIPGDAYEQYV. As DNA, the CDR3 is TGCAGTGCTATCCCGGGGGACGCCTACGAGCAGTACGTC.

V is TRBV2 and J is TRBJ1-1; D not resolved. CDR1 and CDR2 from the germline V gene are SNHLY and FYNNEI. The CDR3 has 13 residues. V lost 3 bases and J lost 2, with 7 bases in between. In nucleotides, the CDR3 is TGTGCCAGCAGTGATGACTTTAACACTGAAGCTTTCTTT. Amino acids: CASSDDFNTEAFF.

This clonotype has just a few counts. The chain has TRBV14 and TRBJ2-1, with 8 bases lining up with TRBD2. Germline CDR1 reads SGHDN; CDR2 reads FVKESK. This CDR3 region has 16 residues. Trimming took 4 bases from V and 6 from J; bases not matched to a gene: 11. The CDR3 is CASSLYPGTRANEQFF. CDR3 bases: TGTGCCAGCAGCCTATACCCCGGGACTAGGGCCAATGAGCAGTTCTTC.

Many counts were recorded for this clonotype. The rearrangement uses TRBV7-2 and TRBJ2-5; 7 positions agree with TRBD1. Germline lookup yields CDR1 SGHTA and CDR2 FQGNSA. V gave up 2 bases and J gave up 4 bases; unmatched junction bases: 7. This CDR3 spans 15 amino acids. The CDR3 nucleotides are TGTGCCAGCAGCTTAAGTCGGCCAGGGGGAGAGACCCAGTACTTC. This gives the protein CASSLSRPGGETQYF.

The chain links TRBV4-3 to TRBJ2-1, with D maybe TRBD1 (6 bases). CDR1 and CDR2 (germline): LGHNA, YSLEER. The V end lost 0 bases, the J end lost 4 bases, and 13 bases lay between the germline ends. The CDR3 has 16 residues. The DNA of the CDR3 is TGCGCCAGCAGCCAAGAAAGACAGGAGATATACAATGAGCAGTTCTTC. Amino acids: CASSQERQEIYNEQFF.

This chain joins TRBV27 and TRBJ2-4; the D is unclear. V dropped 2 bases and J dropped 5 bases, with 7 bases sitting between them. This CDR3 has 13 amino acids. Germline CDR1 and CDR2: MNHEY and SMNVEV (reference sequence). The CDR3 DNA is TGTGCCAGCAGTTTAATTGGCGAAAACATTCAGTACTTC. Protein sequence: CASSLIGENIQYF.

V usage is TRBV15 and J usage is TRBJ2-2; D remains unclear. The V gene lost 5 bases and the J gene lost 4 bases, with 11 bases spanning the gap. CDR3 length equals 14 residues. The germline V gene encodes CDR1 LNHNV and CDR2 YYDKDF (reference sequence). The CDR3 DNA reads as TGTGCCACCAGCCACGGCGGAATCACCGGGGAGCTGTTTTTT. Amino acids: CATSHGGITGELFF. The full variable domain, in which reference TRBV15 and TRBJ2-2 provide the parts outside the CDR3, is DAMVIQNPRYQVTQFGKPVTLSCSQTLNHNVMYWYQQKSSQAPKLLFHYYDKDFNNEADTPDNFQSRRPNTSFCFLDIRSPGLGDTAMYLCATSHGGITGELFFGEGSRLTVL.

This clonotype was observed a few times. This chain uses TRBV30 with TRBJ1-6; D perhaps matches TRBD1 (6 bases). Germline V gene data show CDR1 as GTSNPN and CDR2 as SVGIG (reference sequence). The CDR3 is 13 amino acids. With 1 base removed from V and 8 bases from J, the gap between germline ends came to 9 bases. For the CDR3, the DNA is TGTGCCTGGAGTGGACAGGAATATTCACCCCTCCACTTT. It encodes CAWSGQEYSPLHF.

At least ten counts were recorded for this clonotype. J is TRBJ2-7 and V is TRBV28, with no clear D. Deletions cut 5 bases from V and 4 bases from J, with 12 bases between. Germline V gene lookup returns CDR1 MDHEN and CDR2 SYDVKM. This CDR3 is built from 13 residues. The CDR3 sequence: CASSQSDGYEQYV. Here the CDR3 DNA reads TGTGCCAGCAGTCAGAGTGATGGGTACGAGCAGTACGTC.

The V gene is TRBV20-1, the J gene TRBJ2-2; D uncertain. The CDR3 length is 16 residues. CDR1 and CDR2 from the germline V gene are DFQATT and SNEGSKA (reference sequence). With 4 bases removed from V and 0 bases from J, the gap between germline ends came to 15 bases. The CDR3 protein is CSAKGPLSANTGELFF. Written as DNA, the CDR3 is TGCAGTGCTAAGGGTCCTCTTTCCGCGAACACCGGGGAGCTGTTTTTT.

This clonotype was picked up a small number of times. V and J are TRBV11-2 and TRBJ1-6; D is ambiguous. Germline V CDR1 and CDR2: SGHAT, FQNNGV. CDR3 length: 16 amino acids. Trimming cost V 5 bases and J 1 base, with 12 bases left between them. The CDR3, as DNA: TGTGCCAGCAGCCTCAGCCGACATTCCTATAATTCACCCCTCCACTTT. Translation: CASSLSRHSYNSPLHF.

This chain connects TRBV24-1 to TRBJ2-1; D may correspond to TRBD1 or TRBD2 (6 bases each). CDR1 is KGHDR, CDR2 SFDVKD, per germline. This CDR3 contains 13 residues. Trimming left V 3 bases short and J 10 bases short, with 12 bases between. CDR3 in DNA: TGTGCCACCAGTGATGGGGGGCCTAGCGAGCAGTTCTTC. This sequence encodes CATSDGGPSEQFF.

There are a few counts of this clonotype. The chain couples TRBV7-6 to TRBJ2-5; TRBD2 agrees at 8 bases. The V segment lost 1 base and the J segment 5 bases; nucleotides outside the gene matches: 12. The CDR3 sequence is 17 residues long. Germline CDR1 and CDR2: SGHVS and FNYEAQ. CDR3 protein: CASSLGPTGTRGETQYF. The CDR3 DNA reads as TGTGCCAGCAGCTTAGGGCCAACCGGGACTAGAGGGGAGACCCAGTACTTC. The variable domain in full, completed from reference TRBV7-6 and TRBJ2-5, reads GAGVSQSPRYKVTKRGQDVALRCDPISGHVSLYWYRQALGQGPEFLTYFNYEAQQDKSGLPNDRFSAERPEGSISTLTIQRTEQRDSAMYRCASSLGPTGTRGETQYFGPGTRLLVL.

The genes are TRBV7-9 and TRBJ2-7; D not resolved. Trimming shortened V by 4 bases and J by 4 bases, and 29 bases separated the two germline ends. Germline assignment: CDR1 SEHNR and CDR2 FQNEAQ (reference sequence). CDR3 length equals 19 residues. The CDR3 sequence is CASSSIGCKAPLPFYEQYV. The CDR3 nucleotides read TGTGCCAGCAGCTCCATTGGGTGTAAGGCCCCGTTACCTTTTTACGAGCAGTACGTC.

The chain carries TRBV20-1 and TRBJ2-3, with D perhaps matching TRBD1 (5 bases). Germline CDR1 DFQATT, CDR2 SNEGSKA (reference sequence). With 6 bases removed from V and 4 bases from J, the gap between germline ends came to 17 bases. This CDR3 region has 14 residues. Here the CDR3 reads CSALGGIGADTQYF. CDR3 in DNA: TGCAGTGCCCTAGGTGGCATAGGGGCAGATACGCAGTATTTT.

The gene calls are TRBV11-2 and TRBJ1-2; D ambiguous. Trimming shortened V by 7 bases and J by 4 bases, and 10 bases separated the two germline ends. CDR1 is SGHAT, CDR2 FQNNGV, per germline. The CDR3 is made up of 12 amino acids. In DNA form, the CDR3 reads TGTGCCAGCACCGGACGGAGCTATGGCTACACCTTC. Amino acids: CASTGRSYGYTF.

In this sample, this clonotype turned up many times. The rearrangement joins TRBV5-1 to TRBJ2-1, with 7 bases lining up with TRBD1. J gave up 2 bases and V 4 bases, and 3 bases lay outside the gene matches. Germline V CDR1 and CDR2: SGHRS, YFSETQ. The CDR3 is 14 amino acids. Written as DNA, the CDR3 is TGCGCCAGCAGCCTCGGGACAGCCTACAATGAGCAGTTCTTC. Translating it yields CASSLGTAYNEQFF. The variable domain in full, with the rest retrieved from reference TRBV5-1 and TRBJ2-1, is KAGVTQTPRYLIKTRGQQVTLSCSPISGHRSVSWYQQTPGQGLQFLFEYFSETQRNKGNFPGRFSGRQFSNSRSEMNVSTLELGDSALYLCASSLGTAYNEQFFGPGTRLTVL.